Below are 20 T cell receptor beta chains sequenced from a single sample in a study of blood T cells in healthy people across ages. Next came a second PCR, run for about 6 to 11 cycles, which used a sample-barcoded 5' primer along with a J-beta primer mix. MiXCR, run by TCRdb on the 5' RACE reads, gives a single entry per CDR3 protein. The table has 710,000 or so distinct CDR3 sequences, 20% to 25% seen once; the top ten hold 20% to 25%. Sequencing was carried out using blood. Receptor source: a man aged 65-85 years in good health.

This clonotype was picked up a small number of times. The chain employs TRBV7-8 and TRBJ2-1; TRBD2 might be the D (6 bases). V was pared by 5 bases and J by 3 bases, with 14 bases between. The CDR3 runs 15 residues. Germline lookup yields CDR1 SGHVS and CDR2 FQNEAQ. CDR3 sequence reads: CASSPRGLNYNEQFF. The CDR3 nucleotides are TGTGCCAGCAGCCCCCGGGGACTCAACTACAATGAGCAGTTCTTC.

The CDR3 reads CASSIRSGTGGFNEQFF. In DNA form, the CDR3 reads TGCGCCAGCAGCATCCGATCCGGGACAGGGGGCTTCAATGAGCAGTTCTTC. The chain links TRBV5-1 to TRBJ2-1; 12 nucleotides match TRBD1. V shed 4 bases, J shed 6 bases, and the junction held 11 bases outside the gene matches. Germline V CDR1 and CDR2: SGHRS, YFSETQ. The CDR3 sequence is 17 residues long.

This clonotype was observed a handful of times. This sequence joins TRBV28 and TRBJ2-1, with 9 nucleotides matching TRBD1. The DNA end lines up better with TRBJ2-7; the J call may be wrong. This CDR3 comprises 14 residues. Germline lookup yields CDR1 MDHEN and CDR2 SYDVKM. The CDR3 protein is CASSLTGQGDEQYF. DNA of the CDR3: TGTGCCAGCAGTTTAACGGGACAGGGTGACGAGCAGTACTTC.

The chain combines TRBV9 with TRBJ2-5; D possibly corresponds to TRBD1 (6 bases). The J call is uncertain, as TRBJ2-7 better fits the DNA end. The germline CDR1 and CDR2 sequences are SGDLS and YYNGEE. The CDR3 has 14 amino acids. The CDR3 loop is CASSVAPQGSEQYF. The CDR3 nucleotides are TGTGCCAGCAGCGTAGCCCCACAGGGAAGCGAGCAGTACTTC.

This clonotype was counted a few times. V and J are TRBV20-1 and TRBJ2-7; possibly TRBD1 for D (9 bases). Trimming removed 0 bases from V and 5 bases from J, with 17 bases in between. The CDR3 length is 15 residues. Germline-derived CDR1 and CDR2 are DFQATT and SNEGSKA (reference sequence). Written as DNA, the CDR3 is TGCAGTGCTAGAGATAGCGGGACAGGGCCCGACGAGCAGTACTTC. This gives the protein CSARDSGTGPDEQYF.

The genes are TRBV12-3 or TRBV12-4 and TRBJ2-1, with 9 bases fitting TRBD1. V lost 8 bases and J lost 2; bases outside the gene matches: 7. This CDR3 has 15 residues. This chain's CDR3 is CASCQGQGPYNEQFF. The CDR3 DNA is TGTGCCAGCTGCCAGGGACAGGGACCCTACAATGAGCAGTTCTTC.

This chain joins TRBV12-3 or TRBV12-4 and TRBJ2-1; 9 positions match TRBD2. The CDR3 has 20 residues. Unmatched junction bases numbered 19, after V lost 7 bases and J lost 0 bases. CDR3 DNA: TGTGCCAGCATCAATGCCGCCGGTAGCGGGGGAGAGAGCTCCTACAATGAGCAGTTCTTC. The encoded protein is CASINAAGSGGESSYNEQFF.

The V call is TRBV3-1, the J call TRBJ2-1; D may be TRBD2 (7 bases). The V end was cut by 2 bases, the J end by 7 bases, with 15 bases between. Germline V gene data show CDR1 as LGHDT and CDR2 as YNNKEL (reference sequence). The CDR3 has 15 residues. The CDR3 sequence: CASSQRGTGGNEQFF. The CDR3 nucleotides are TGTGCCAGCAGCCAAAGGGGGACGGGGGGTAATGAGCAGTTCTTC.

In DNA, the CDR3 is TGTGCCAGCAGTGACAGACTAGCGGGCACAGATACGCAGTATTTT. Its protein is CASSDRLAGTDTQYF. V and J are TRBV6-4 and TRBJ2-3, with 9 bases identical to TRBD2. J was trimmed by 1 base and V by 2 bases; bases with no gene match: 1. This CDR3 has 15 amino acids. The germline CDR1 and CDR2 sequences are MRHNA and SNTAGT.

The V and J genes are TRBV12-3 or TRBV12-4 and TRBJ1-3; 7 bases are shared with TRBD1. This CDR3 is 18 amino acids long. Germline trimming cut 1 base from V and 0 bases from J; bases unmatched to any gene: 9. CDR3 in amino acids: CASSLEGQTLSSGNTIYF. For the CDR3, the DNA is TGTGCCAGCAGTTTAGAGGGACAGACATTAAGCTCTGGAAACACCATATATTTT.

About this clonotype: Just one base apart from a much larger clone, this may be a read error. The chain uses TRBV7-9 and TRBJ2-1; 9 bases are shared with TRBD2. J lost 5 bases, V lost 11 bases, and 4 bases had no gene match. The germline gives CDR1 SEHNR, CDR2 FQNEAQ (reference sequence). The length of the CDR3 is 12 residues. The CDR3 here is CAGAGGNNEQFF. CDR3 nucleotides: TGTGCCGGCGCGGGGGGGAACAATGAGCAGTTCTTC.

This clonotype was seen a single time. J is TRBJ1-2 and V is TRBV27, with TRBD1 as a possible D gene (6 bases). Trimming stripped 4 bases from V and 2 bases from J, with 17 bases between. This CDR3 is 16 amino acids long. In germline, CDR1 is MNHEY, CDR2 SMNVEV (reference sequence). CDR3 DNA sequence: TGTGCCAGCAGTTCCCATAGGACAGATACGAACTATGGCTACACCTTC. This encodes CASSSHRTDTNYGYTF.

The CDR3 protein is CASSQDLGGRSRETQYF. The CDR3 bases are TGCGCCAGCAGCCAAGATTTGGGCGGGAGATCACGAGAGACCCAGTACTTC. V and J are TRBV4-3 and TRBJ2-5; 7 bases match TRBD2. After removal of 0 bases from V and 4 bases from J, the junction contained 11 bases not matched to a gene. CDR3 length equals 17 residues. Germline V gives CDR1 LGHNA, CDR2 YSLEER.

This clonotype was seen more than once but under ten times. The rearrangement joins TRBV6-2 or TRBV6-3 to TRBJ2-1, with unresolved D. Germline V gene lookup returns CDR1 MNHEY and CDR2 SVGEGT. This CDR3 contains 12 residues. V was pared by 4 bases and J by 5 bases, with 6 bases between. The CDR3 coding sequence is TGTGCCAGCAGTTTCAGAAACAATGAGCAGTTCTTC. This encodes CASSFRNNEQFF.

The chain couples TRBV6-5 to TRBJ2-2, with a tentative D call TRBD2 (6 bases). With 2 bases removed from V and 5 bases from J, the gap between germline ends came to 9 bases. This CDR3 spans 14 amino acids. Germline V lookup: CDR1 MNHEY, CDR2 SVGAGI. The CDR3 nucleotides are TGTGCCAGCAGTTACATTGGGGGGACCGGGGAGCTGTTTTTT. Encoded protein: CASSYIGGTGELFF.

The chain links TRBV28 to TRBJ2-1; 8 nucleotides align to TRBD2. Losses at the gene ends were 8 bases for V and 3 bases for J; bases not matched to a gene: 9. The CDR3 contains 15 residues. The germline V gene has CDR1 MDHEN and CDR2 SYDVKM. DNA of the CDR3: TGTGCCAGCCTGGGGGGCGGGGGGATCTACAATGAGCAGTTCTTC. Translation: CASLGGGGIYNEQFF.

This clonotype was counted only a few times. V and J are TRBV7-2 and TRBJ1-2; TRBD1 is a possible D gene (5 bases). Per germline, CDR1 SGHTA and CDR2 FQGNSA. With 2 bases removed from V and 5 bases from J, the gap between germline ends came to 9 bases. This CDR3 comprises 13 residues. DNA for the CDR3: TGTGCCAGCAGCTTATCAGGGTGGTATGGCTACACCTTC. Its translation is CASSLSGWYGYTF. The whole variable domain, remainder taken from reference TRBV7-2 and TRBJ1-2, is GAGVSQSPSNKVTEKGKDVELRCDPISGHTALYWYRQSLGQGLEFLIYFQGNSAPDKSGLPSDRFSAERTGGSVSTLTIQRTQQEDSAVYLCASSLSGWYGYTFGSGTRLTVV.

This clonotype was seen a handful of times. Being one base from a much bigger clone, this may be a read error. This sequence joins TRBV24-1 and TRBJ1-1; 9 bases agree with TRBD1. The CDR3 runs to 15 residues. Germline assignment: CDR1 KGHDR and CDR2 SFDVKD. The CDR3 DNA is TGTGCCGCCAGTGCCGCGACAGGGGGGAACACTGAAGCTTTCTTT. As protein: CAASAATGGNTEAFF.

This clonotype came up a few times. This chain connects TRBV7-9 to TRBJ1-2; TRBD1 is a possible D gene (6 bases). CDR1 SEHNR and CDR2 FQNEAQ come from the germline V gene (reference sequence). CDR3 length: 17 residues. Trimming took 1 base from V and 4 from J, leaving 19 bases between them. CDR3 amino acids: CASSLEVAGGEGYGYTF. DNA for the CDR3: TGTGCCAGCAGCTTAGAGGTCGCGGGGGGCGAGGGCTATGGCTACACCTTC.

V gene TRBV6-5 combines with J gene TRBJ2-5; no reliable D call. With 2 bases removed from V and 1 base from J, the gap between germline ends came to 11 bases. The CDR3 totals 15 residues. The V gene's germline CDR1 is MNHEY and CDR2 SVGAGI. CDR3 sequence (DNA): TGTGCCAGCAGTTACGTTTCAGACGGCCAAGAGACCCAGTACTTC. Residues: CASSYVSDGQETQYF.